This TCR beta chain was recorded in a study of spatial heterogeneity in lung cancer. V lost 3 bases, J lost 4 bases, and 3 bases lay in between. This CDR3 is built from 12 residues. Germline V lookup: CDR1 LGHDT, CDR2 YNNKEL (reference sequence). This clonotype was detected ten times or more. MiXCR, applied by TCRdb to the 5' RACE reads, yields one record per CDR3 protein. This sample has about 39,000 distinct CDR3 sequences, with 2.5% to 3.5% found just once. Time point denoted: sample taken at primary tumor resection. V usage is TRBV3-1 and J usage is TRBJ1-4; D not resolved. The specimen comprised normal lung tissue next to the tumor, sampled at surgery. This sequence originates from a male donor with early-stage non-small cell lung cancer. DNA for the CDR3: TGTGCCAGCAGCCACTATAATGAAAAACTGTTTTTT. Its translation: CASSHYNEKLFF.